The source of this TCR beta chain is a study of shared clonotypes between healthy human individuals. Naive-designated CD8 cells lacked CD45RO, were positively enriched for CCR7, and omitted terminally differentiated effector memory CD45RA+ cells. CDR1 is MDHEN, CDR2 SYDVKM, per germline. The V end lost 2 bases, the J end lost 0 bases, and 8 bases lay between the germline ends. The CDR3 is 15 residues long. TCRdb's table, derived via immunoSEQ multiplex PCR, lists solely in-frame clones and lacks some. The table records hundreds of thousands of clones, 85% to 95% of them present only once. This sequence was found in a woman aged 30 to 39 in good health. Sequencing used naive CD8+ T cells sorted from blood. The V gene is TRBV28, the J gene TRBJ1-3; no definite D call. For the CDR3, the DNA is TGTGCCAGCAGTTTAGGGCAGCACTCTGGAAACACCATATATTTT. This gives the protein CASSLGQHSGNTIYF.